The present entry profiles one TCR beta chain with its context. Its antigen is as yet unknown. Regarding time point: cycle 4 day 1 (C4D1), after five to seven weeks of nivolumab. The patients all showed relapse after autologous stem cell transplantation, while their brentuximab vedotin exposure varied. TCRdb keeps only in-frame clones here, not all; method: immunoSEQ multiplex PCR. The table shows roughly 10,000 clones, with just under 90% occurring only once. This CDR3 has 14 residues. Trimming left V 3 bases short and J 9 bases short, with 17 bases between. Germline CDR1 LNHDA, CDR2 SQIVND (reference sequence). The data derive from a study of PD-1 blockade in classical Hodgkin lymphoma. Study results and caveats: It was among complete responders that baseline diversity resembled that of newly diagnosed patients. Baseline TCR diversity was reportedly lower in newly diagnosed patients than in healthy donors. It was reported as lower still in relapsed/refractory patients.

The chain uses TRBV19 and TRBJ1-1; the D gene is possibly TRBD1 (5 bases). This receptor was identified in a human donor with classical Hodgkin lymphoma. The sequencing used peripheral blood mononuclear cells (PBMCs), collected before the fourth cycle of nivolumab. The CDR3 DNA sequence: TGTGCCAGTAGTATCTCGCATCGGGGCTTACAAGCTTTCTTT. This gives the protein CASSISHRGLQAFF.